This is a list of T cell receptor beta chains from one sample in a study of blood T cell repertoires in COVID-19. Repertoires were generated with immunoSEQ multiplex PCR, while TCRdb's copy carries only in-frame clones and drops some. Of approximately 360,000 clones in the sample, 90% were seen once. The sample comprised peripheral blood. The origin of the receptors is a man between 18 and 35 years old with active or convalescent COVID-19. The CDR3 runs from the conserved cysteine through the conserved F or W. A D gene is named only where the DNA matches it firmly. Size is stated for part of the rows, as once, few or many counts, or as a class when the clone is expanded.

TRBJ2-2	TRBD1	.	TRBV15	TGTGCCACCAGCAGAGAGGGACAGGGCTTAACCGGGGAGCTGTTTTTT	CATSREGQGLTGELFF
TRBJ2-2	TRBD2	.	TRBV6-5	TGTGCCAGCAGTAGACTAGCGGGTAACACCGGGGAGCTGTTTTTT	CASSRLAGNTGELFF
TRBJ1-2	.	.	TRBV28	TGTGCCAGCAGTCCTGACGATTTCGGGTTGTATTTTGGGTACACCTTC	CASSPDDFGLYFGYTF
TRBJ1-2	TRBD1	.	TRBV6-5	TGTGCCAGCAGTTACTCTTCAGGGGGTGACTATGGCTACACCTTC	CASSYSSGGDYGYTF
TRBJ1-3	.	.	TRBV7-9	TGTGCCAGCAGCTTAGTGGACAGACCTGGAAACACCATATATTTT	CASSLVDRPGNTIYF
TRBJ2-7	TRBD1	.	TRBV9	TGTGCCAGCAGCGTAGAGGGAGGGACAGGGGTCTACGAGCAGTACTTC	CASSVEGGTGVYEQYF
TRBJ2-3	TRBD2	.	TRBV4-2	TGTGCCAGCAGCCCGGGGGGAGGGGCAGATACGCAGTATTTT	CASSPGGGADTQYF
TRBJ1-1	.	.	TRBV15	TGTGCCACCAGCAGAGTCCTTTTTAACACTGAAGCTTTCTTT	CATSRVLFNTEAFF
TRBJ2-2	TRBD2	.	TRBV12-5	TGTGCTAGTGGTTTGGGTGGAACGGGGACTACGAACACCGGGGAGCTGTTTTTT	CASGLGGTGTTNTGELFF
TRBJ2-7	TRBD2	.	TRBV28	TGTGCCAGCAGTTTAAAGGCTAGCGGGAGTCACGAGCAGTACTTC	CASSLKASGSHEQYF
TRBJ1-5	.	once	TRBV6-5	TGTGCCAGCAATCAGGGGTACAATCAGCCCCAGCATTTT	CASNQGYNQPQHF
TRBJ2-1	TRBD2	once	TRBV10-3	TGTGCCATCACCGGAGCGGGGAGCTCCTACAATGAGCAGTTCTTC	CAITGAGSSYNEQFF
TRBJ2-5	.	.	TRBV7-2	TGTGCCAGCAGCTTCCCCGCGGGACAAGAGACCCAGTACTTC	CASSFPAGQETQYF
TRBJ2-7	.	.	TRBV2	TGTGCCAGCAGTGAAGAGCGAAGCTACGAGCAGTACTTC	CASSEERSYEQYF
TRBJ2-2	TRBD2	.	TRBV19	TGTGCCAGTACGAGGACTAGCGGATACACCGGGGAGCTGTTTTTT	CASTRTSGYTGELFF
TRBJ1-1	TRBD1	.	TRBV11-3	TGTGCCAGCAAGGGACAGGGGGACACTGAAGCTTTCTTT	CASKGQGDTEAFF
TRBJ2-3	TRBD2	.	TRBV28	TGTGCCAGCAACCCGGGGGGAGGTACGCAGTATTTT	CASNPGGGTQYF
TRBJ1-5	.	.	TRBV3-1/TRBV3-2	TGTGCCAGCAGCCAAGACTCGGGGGTAACTCAGCCCCAGCATTTT	CASSQDSGVTQPQHF
TRBJ2-7	TRBD1	.	TRBV28	TGTGCCAGCACCACCCGGGACAGGGTCTCCTACGAGCAGTACTTC	CASTTRDRVSYEQYF
TRBJ2-7	TRBD1	.	TRBV3-1/TRBV3-2	TGTGCCAGCAGCCGACGACAGGGGGCCTACGAGCAGTACTTC	CASSRRQGAYEQYF